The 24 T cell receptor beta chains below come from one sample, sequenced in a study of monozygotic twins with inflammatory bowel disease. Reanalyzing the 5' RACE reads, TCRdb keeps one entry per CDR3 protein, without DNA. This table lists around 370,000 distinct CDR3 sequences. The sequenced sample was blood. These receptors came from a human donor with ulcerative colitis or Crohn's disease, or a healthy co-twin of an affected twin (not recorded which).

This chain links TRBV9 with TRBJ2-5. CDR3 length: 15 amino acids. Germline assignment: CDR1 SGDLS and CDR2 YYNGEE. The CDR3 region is CASSVVVGNRETQYF.

CDR3 sequence: CASSVGGASGANVLTF. The rearrangement links TRBV9 to TRBJ2-6; the D call of TRBD1 rests on TCRdb alone, since no DNA is present to check it. This CDR3 contains 16 residues. CDR1 and CDR2 (germline): SGDLS, YYNGEE.

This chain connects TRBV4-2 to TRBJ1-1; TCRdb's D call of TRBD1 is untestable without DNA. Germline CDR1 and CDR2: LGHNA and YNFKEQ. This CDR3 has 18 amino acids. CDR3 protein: CASSQPVGTIRSVTEAFF.

CDR3 sequence reads: CASSLLGENSNQPQHF. The chain links TRBV6-1 to TRBJ1-5. The CDR3 spans 16 residues. CDR1 MNHNS and CDR2 SASEGT come from the germline V gene.

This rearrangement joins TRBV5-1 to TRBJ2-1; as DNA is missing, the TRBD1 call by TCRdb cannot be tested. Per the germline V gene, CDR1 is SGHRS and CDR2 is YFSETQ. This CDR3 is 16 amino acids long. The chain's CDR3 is CASSRTDGGSYNEQFF.

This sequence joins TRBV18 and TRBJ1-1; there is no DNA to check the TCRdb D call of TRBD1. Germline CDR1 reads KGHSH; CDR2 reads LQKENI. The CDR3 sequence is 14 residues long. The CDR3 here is CASSPDNLNTEAFF.

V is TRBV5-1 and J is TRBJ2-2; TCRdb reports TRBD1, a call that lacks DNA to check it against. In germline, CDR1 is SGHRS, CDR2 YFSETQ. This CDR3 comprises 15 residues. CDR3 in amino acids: CASTLGQPNTGELFF.

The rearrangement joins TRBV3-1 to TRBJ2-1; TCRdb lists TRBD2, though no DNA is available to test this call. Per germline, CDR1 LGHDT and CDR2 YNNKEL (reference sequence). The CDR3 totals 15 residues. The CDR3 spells CASSQWASGRNEQFF.

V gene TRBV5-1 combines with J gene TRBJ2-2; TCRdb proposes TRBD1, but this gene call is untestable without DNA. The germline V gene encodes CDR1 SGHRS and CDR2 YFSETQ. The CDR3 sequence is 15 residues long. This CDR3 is CASSLITGGTGELFF. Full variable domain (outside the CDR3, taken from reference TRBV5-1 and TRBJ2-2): KAGVTQTPRYLIKTRGQQVTLSCSPISGHRSVSWYQQTPGQGLQFLFEYFSETQRNKGNFPGRFSGRQFSNSRSEMNVSTLELGDSALYLCASSLITGGTGELFFGEGSRLTVL.

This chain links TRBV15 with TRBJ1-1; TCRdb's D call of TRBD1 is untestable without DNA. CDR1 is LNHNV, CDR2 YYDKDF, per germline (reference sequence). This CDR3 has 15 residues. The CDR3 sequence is CATSRAGTVSAEAFF.

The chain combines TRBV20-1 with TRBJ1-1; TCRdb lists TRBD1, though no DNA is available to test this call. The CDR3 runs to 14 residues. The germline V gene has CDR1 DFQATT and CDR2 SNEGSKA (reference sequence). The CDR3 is CSARDPSEGAGAFF.

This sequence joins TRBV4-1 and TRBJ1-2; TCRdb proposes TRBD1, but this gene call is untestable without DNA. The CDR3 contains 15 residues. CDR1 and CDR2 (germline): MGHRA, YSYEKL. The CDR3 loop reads CASSGGEGANYGYTF.

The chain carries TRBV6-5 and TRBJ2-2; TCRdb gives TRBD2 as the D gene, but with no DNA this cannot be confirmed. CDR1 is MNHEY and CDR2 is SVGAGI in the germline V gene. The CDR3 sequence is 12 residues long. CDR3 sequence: CASSSGLQELFF.

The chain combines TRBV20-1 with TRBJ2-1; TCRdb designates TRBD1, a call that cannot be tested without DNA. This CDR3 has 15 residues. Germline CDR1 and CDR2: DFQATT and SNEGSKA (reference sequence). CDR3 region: CSARKGQGGMNEQFF.

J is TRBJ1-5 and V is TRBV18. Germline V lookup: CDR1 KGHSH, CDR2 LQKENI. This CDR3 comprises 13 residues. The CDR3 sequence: CASSPPPPSAQHF.

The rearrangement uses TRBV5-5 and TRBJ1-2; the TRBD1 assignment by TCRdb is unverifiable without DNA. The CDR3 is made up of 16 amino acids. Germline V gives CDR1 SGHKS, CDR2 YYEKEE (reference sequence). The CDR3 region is CASRGQGAMALYGYTF.

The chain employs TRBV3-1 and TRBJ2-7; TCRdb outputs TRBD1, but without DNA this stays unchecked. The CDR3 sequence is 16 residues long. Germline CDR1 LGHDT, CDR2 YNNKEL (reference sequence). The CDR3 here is CASSHLAGALLGEQYF.

CDR3 sequence reads: CASSYSSINEQFF. The chain uses TRBV27 and TRBJ2-1; TCRdb selects TRBD2, and the lack of DNA leaves this call unchecked. The germline CDR1 and CDR2 sequences are MNHEY and SMNVEV (reference sequence). This CDR3 spans 13 amino acids.

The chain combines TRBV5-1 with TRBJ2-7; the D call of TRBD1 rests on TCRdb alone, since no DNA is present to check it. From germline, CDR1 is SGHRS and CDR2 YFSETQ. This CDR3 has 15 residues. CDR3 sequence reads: CASSSGGTRDYEQYF.

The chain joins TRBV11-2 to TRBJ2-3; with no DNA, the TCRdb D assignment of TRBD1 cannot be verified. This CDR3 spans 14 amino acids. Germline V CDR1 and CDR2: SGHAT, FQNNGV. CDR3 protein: CASSLAGFKDTQYF.

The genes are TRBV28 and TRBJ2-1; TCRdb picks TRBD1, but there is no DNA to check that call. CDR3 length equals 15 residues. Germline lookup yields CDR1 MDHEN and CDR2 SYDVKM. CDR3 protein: CASSLPGAGKGEQFF.

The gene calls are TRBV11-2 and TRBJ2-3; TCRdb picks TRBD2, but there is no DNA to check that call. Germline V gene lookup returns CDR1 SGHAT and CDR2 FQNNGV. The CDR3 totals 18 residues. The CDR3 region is CASSTIAKTSTGTDTQYF.

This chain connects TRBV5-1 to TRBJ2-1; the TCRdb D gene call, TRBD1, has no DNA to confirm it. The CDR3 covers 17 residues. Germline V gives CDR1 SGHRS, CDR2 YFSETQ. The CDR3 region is CASSFGKRGGHYNEQFF.

This CDR3 is CASRQGQGGPDYGTFF. V is TRBV12-3 or TRBV12-4 and J is TRBJ1-1; TCRdb reports TRBD1, a call that lacks DNA to check it against. This CDR3 contains 16 residues.